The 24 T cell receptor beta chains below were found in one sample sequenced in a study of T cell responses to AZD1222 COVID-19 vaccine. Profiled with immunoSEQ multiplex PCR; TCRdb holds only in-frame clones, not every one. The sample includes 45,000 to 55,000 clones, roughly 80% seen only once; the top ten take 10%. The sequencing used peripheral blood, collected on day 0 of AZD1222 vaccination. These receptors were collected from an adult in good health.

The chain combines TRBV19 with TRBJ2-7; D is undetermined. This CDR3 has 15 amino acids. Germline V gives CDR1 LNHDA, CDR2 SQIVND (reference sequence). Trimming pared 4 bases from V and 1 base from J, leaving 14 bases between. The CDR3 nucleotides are TGTGCCAGTAGTACCACATCCCCCGTTTCCTACGAGCAGTACTTC. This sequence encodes CASSTTSPVSYEQYF.

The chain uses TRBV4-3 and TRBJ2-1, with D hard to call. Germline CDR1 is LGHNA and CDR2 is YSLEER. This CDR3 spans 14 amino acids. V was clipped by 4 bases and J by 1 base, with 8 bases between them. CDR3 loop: CASSLGMSYNEQFF. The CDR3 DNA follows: TGCGCCAGCAGCCTAGGCATGTCCTACAATGAGCAGTTCTTC.

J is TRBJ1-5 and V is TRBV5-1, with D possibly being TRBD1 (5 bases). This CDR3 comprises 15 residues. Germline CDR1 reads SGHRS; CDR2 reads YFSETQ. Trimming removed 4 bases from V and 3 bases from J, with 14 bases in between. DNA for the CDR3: TGCGCCAGCAGCCCCGGGACGGAGGTCAATCAGCCCCAGCATTTT. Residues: CASSPGTEVNQPQHF. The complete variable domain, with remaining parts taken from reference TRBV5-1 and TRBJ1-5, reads KAGVTQTPRYLIKTRGQQVTLSCSPISGHRSVSWYQQTPGQGLQFLFEYFSETQRNKGNFPGRFSGRQFSNSRSEMNVSTLELGDSALYLCASSPGTEVNQPQHFGDGTRLSIL.

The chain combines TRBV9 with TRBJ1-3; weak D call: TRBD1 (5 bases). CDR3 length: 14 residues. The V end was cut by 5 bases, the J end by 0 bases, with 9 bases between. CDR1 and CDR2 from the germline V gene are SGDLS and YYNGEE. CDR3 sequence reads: CASSAGTSGNTIYF. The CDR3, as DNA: TGTGCCAGCAGTGCCGGGACCTCTGGAAACACCATATATTTT. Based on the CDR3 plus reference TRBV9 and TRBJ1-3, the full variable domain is DSGVTQTPKHLITATGQRVTLRCSPRSGDLSVYWYQQSLDQGLQFLIQYYNGEERAKGNILERFSAQQFPDLHSELNLSSLELGDSALYFCASSAGTSGNTIYFGEGSWLTVV.

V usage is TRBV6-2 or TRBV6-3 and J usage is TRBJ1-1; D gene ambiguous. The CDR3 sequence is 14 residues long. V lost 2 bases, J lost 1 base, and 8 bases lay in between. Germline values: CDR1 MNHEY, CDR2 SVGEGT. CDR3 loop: CASSYEKGNTEAFF. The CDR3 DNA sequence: TGTGCCAGCAGTTACGAGAAGGGGAACACTGAAGCTTTCTTT.

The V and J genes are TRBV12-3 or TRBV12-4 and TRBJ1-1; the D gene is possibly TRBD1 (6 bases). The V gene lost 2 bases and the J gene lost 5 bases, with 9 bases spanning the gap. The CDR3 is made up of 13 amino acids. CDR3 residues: CASSLKGGTEAFF. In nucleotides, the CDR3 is TGTGCCAGCAGTTTAAAGGGGGGAACTGAAGCTTTCTTT.

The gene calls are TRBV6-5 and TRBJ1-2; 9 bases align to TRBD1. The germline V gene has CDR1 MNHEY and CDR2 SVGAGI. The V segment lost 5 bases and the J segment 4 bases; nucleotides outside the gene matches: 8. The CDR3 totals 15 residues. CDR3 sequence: CASSPMGQGGYGYTF. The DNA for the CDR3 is TGTGCCAGCAGTCCGATGGGACAGGGAGGCTATGGCTACACCTTC.

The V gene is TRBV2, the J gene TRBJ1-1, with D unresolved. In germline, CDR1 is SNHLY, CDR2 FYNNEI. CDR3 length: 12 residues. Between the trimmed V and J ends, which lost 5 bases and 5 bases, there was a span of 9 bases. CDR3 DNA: TGTGCCAGCAGTAGCCTGGGGACTGAAGCTTTCTTT. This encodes CASSSLGTEAFF.

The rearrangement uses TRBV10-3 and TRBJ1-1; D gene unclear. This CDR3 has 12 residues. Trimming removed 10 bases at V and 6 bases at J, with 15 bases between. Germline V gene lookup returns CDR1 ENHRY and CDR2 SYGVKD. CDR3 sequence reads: CATGKRVAEAFF. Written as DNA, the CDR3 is TGTGCCACAGGTAAGAGGGTGGCTGAAGCTTTCTTT.

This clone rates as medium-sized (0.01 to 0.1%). The DNA of the CDR3 is TGTGCCAGCAGCAGGGGGCACGAGCAGTACTTC. It encodes CASSRGHEQYF. This chain connects TRBV27 to TRBJ2-7; 8 positions match TRBD1. This CDR3 is 11 amino acids long. CDR1 is MNHEY, CDR2 SMNVEV, per germline (reference sequence). J gave up 5 bases and V 6 bases, and 0 bases lay outside the gene matches.

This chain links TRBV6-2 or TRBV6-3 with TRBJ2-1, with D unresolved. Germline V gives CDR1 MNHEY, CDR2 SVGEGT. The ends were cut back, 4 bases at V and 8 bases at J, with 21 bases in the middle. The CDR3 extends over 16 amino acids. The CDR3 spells CASSLWGTYPGDEQFF. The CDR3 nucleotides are TGTGCCAGCAGTTTGTGGGGAACTTACCCGGGCGATGAGCAGTTCTTC.

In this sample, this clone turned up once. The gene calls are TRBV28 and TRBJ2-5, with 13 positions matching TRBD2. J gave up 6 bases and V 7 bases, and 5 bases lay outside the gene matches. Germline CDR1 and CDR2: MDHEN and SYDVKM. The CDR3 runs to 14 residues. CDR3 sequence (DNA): TGTGCCAGCATCCGGACTAGCGGGAGAAAGACCCAGTACTTC. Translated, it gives CASIRTSGRKTQYF.

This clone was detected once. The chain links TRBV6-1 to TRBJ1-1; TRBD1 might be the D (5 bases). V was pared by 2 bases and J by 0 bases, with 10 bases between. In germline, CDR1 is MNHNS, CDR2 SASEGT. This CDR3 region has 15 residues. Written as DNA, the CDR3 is TGTGCCAGCAGTGAATCCCCGGGACTGAACACTGAAGCTTTCTTT. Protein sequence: CASSESPGLNTEAFF.

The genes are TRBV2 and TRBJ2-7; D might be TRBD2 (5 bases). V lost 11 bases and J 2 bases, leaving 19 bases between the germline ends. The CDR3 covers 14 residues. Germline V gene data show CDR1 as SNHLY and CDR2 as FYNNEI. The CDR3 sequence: CASRRARNTYEQYF. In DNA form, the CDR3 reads TGTGCCTCGAGGCGGGCTAGAAACACCTACGAGCAGTACTTC.

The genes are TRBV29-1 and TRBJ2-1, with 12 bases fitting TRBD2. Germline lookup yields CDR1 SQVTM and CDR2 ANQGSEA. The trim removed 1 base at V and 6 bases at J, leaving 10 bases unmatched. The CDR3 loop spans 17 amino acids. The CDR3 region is CSVEVRLAGGLFNEQFF. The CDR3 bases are TGCAGCGTTGAAGTTCGCCTAGCGGGGGGGCTCTTCAATGAGCAGTTCTTC.

In DNA form, the CDR3 reads TGTGCCAGCAGCTTGGACGGGACAGGGAGCTATGGCTACACCTTC. It yields the protein CASSLDGTGSYGYTF. The chain combines TRBV5-5 with TRBJ1-2, with 9 bases that match TRBD1. This CDR3 comprises 15 residues. With V trimmed by 0 bases and J by 4 bases, 4 bases remained unmatched. CDR1 is SGHKS, CDR2 YYEKEE, per germline (reference sequence).

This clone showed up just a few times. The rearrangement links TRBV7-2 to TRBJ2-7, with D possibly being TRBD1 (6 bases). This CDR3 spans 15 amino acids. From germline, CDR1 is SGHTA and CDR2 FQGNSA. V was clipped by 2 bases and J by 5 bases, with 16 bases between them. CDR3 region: CASSLSGRGSHEQYF. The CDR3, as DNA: TGTGCCAGCAGCTTATCTGGCAGGGGTAGCCACGAGCAGTACTTC.

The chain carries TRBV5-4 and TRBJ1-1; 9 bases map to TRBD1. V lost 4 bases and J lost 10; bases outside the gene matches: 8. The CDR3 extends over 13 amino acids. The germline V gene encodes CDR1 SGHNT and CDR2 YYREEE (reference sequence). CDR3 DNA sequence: TGTGCCAGCAGCCCCCGGACAGGGGAGGGAGCTTTCTTT. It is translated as CASSPRTGEGAFF.

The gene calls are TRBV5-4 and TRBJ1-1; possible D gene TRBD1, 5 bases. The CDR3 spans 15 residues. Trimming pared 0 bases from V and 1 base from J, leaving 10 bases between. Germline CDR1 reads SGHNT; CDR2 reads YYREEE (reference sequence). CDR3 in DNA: TGTGCCAGCAGCTTGGTCGGCAGGGCGAACACTGAAGCTTTCTTT. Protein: CASSLVGRANTEAFF.

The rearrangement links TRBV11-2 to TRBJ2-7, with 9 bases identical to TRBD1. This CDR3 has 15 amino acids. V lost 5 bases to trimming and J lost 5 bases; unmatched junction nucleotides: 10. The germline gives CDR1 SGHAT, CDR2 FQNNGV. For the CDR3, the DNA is TGTGCCAGCAGCAAAACTGAACAGGGGGCGGACGAGCAGTACTTC. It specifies CASSKTEQGADEQYF.

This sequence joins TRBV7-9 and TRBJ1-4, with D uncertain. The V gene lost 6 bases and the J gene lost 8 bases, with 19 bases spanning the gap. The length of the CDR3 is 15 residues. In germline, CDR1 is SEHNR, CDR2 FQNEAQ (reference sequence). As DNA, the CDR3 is TGTGCCAGCAGTTTTTCGGGCAGCCGGGAGGAAAAACTGTTTTTT. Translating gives CASSFSGSREEKLFF.

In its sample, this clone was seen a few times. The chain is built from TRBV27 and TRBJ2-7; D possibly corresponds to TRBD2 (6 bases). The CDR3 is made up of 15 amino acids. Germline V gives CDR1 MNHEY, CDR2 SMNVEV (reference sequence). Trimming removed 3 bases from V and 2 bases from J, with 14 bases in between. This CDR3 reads CASSFFASETYEQYF. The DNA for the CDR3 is TGTGCCAGCAGTTTTTTTGCTAGCGAGACCTACGAGCAGTACTTC.

The CDR3 DNA reads as TGTGCCTGGCAAACGGGGCCAAATGAAAAACTGTTTTTT. Residues: CAWQTGPNEKLFF. The J gene is TRBJ1-4, the V gene TRBV30, with D possibly TRBD1 on 5 matching bases. Trimming took off 5 bases at V and 5 bases at J, with 12 bases between the two ends. Germline V gene lookup returns CDR1 GTSNPN and CDR2 SVGIG (reference sequence). The CDR3 spans 13 residues.

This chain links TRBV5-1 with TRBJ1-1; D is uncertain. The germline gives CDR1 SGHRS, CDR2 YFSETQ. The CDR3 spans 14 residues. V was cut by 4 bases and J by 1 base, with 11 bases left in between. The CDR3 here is CASSPGRSNTEAFF. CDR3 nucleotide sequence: TGCGCCAGCAGCCCGGGGAGATCGAACACTGAAGCTTTCTTT. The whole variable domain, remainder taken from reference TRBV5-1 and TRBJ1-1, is KAGVTQTPRYLIKTRGQQVTLSCSPISGHRSVSWYQQTPGQGLQFLFEYFSETQRNKGNFPGRFSGRQFSNSRSEMNVSTLELGDSALYLCASSPGRSNTEAFFGQGTRLTVV.